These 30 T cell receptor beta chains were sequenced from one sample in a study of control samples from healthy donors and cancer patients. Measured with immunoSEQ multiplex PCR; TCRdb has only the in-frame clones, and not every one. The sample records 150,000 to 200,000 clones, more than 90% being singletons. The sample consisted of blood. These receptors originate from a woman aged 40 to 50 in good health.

CDR3 loop: CASSLETGPFTTQYF. The CDR3 region has the DNA TGTGCCAGCAGCTTGGAGACAGGACCATTTACTACGCAGTATTTT. The chain uses TRBV5-8 and TRBJ2-3, with D maybe TRBD1 (6 bases). The germline gives CDR1 SGHTS, CDR2 YDEGEE. The CDR3 contains 15 residues. Trimming cost V 0 bases and J 8 bases, with 16 bases left between them.

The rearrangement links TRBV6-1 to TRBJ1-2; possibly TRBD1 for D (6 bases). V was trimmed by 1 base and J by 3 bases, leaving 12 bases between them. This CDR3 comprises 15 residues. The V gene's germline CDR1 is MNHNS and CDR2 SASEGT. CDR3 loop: CASSEGVSGDYGYTF. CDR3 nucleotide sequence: TGTGCCAGCAGTGAAGGTGTGTCAGGGGACTATGGCTACACCTTC.

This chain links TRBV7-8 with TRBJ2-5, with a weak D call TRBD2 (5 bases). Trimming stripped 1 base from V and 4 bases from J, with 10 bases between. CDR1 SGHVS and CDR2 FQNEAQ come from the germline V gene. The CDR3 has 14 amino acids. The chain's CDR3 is CASSLVASRETQYF. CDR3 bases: TGTGCCAGCAGCTTAGTAGCGTCGCGAGAGACCCAGTACTTC.

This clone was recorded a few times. The DNA of the CDR3 is TGTGCCAGCAGCTTACCCTCCGGGGGCGGAGCGACCCAGTACTTC. This translates into CASSLPSGGGATQYF. This chain links TRBV7-8 with TRBJ2-5; either TRBD1 or TRBD2 may fit D (6 bases each). This CDR3 has 15 residues. Germline V lookup: CDR1 SGHVS, CDR2 FQNEAQ. V was pared by 2 bases and J by 7 bases, with 17 bases between.

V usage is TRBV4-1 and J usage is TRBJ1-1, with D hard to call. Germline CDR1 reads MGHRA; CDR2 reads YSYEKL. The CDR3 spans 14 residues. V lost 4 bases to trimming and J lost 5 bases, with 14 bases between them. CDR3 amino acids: CASSLDSYQTEAFF. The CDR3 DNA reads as TGCGCCAGCAGCCTAGACTCCTATCAGACTGAAGCTTTCTTT.

This CDR3 is CASRTGPPLLWEYGYTF. The CDR3 DNA sequence: TGTGCCAGCAGGACGGGACCCCCGTTATTATGGGAGTATGGCTACACCTTC. The gene calls are TRBV2 and TRBJ1-2; a possible D gene is TRBD1 (5 bases). V was trimmed by 6 bases and J by 5 bases, leaving 25 bases between them. The germline CDR1 and CDR2 sequences are SNHLY and FYNNEI. The CDR3 length is 17 residues.

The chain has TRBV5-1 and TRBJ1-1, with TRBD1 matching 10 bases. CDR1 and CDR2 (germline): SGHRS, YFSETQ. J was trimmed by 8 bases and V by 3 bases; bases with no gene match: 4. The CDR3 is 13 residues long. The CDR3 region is CASSWVTGGEAFF. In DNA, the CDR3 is TGCGCCAGCAGCTGGGTGACAGGGGGCGAAGCTTTCTTT.

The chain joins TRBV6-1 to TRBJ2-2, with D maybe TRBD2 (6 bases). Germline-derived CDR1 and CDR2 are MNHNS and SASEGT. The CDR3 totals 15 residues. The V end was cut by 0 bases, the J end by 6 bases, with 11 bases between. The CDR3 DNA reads TGTGCCAGCAGTGAAGCTGGGGACTTCCCCGGGGAGCTGTTTTTT. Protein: CASSEAGDFPGELFF.

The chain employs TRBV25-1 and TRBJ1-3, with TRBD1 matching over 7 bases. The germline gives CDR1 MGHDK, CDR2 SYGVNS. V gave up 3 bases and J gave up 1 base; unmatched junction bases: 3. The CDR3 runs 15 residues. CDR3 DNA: TGTGCCAGCAGTGATACGACAGGGTCTGGAAACACCATATATTTT. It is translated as CASSDTTGSGNTIYF.

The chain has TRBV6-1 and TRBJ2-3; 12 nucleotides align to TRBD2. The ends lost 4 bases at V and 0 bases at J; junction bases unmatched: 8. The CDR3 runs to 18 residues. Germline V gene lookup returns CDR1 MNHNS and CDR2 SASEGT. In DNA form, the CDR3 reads TGTGCCAGCAGTGTACTAGCGGGGGGCCCGGAGAGCACAGATACGCAGTATTTT. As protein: CASSVLAGGPESTDTQYF.

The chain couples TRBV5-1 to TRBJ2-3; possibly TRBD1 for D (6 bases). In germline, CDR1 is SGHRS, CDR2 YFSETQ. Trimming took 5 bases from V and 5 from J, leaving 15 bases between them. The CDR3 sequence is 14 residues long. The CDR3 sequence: CASRGAMGVDTQYF. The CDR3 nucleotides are TGCGCCAGCAGGGGGGCCATGGGGGTAGATACGCAGTATTTT.

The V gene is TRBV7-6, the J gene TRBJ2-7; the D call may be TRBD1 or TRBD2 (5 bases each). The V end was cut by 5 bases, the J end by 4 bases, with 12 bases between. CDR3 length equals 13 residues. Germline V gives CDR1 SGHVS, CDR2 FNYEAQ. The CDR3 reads CASSRGRLYEQYF. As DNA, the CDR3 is TGTGCCAGCAGCCGGGGACGGCTGTACGAGCAGTACTTC.

The CDR3 DNA sequence: TGCGCCAGCAGCTTCCGGGGGGTTGACACTGAAGCTTTCTTT. Its protein product is CASSFRGVDTEAFF. The V and J genes are TRBV5-1 and TRBJ1-1; perhaps TRBD1 as D (5 bases). V shed 2 bases and J shed 3 bases, with 11 bases lying between them. The CDR3 is 14 residues long. Germline lookup yields CDR1 SGHRS and CDR2 YFSETQ.

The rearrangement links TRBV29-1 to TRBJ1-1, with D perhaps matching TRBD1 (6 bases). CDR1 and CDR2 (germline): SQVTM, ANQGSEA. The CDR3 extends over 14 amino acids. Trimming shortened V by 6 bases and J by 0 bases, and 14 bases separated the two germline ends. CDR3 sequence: CSVPRTALNTEAFF. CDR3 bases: TGCAGCGTCCCTCGGACAGCATTGAACACTGAAGCTTTCTTT.

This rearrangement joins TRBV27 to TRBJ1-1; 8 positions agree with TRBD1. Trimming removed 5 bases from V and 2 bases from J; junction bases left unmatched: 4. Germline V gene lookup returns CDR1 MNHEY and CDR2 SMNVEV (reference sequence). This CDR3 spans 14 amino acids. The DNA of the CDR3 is TGTGCCAGCAGTATAACAGGGGGAAACACTGAAGCTTTCTTT. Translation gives CASSITGGNTEAFF.

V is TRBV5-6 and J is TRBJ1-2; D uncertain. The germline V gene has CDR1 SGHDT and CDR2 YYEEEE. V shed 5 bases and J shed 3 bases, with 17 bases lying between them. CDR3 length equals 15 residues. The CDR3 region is CASRQRGGIDYGYTF. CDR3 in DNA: TGTGCCAGCAGACAACGGGGTGGGATCGACTATGGCTACACCTTC.

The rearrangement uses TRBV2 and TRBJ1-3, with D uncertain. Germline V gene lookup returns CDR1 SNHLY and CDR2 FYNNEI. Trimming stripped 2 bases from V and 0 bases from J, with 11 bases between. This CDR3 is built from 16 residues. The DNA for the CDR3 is TGTGCCAGCAGTGAAAGCAGTCCCTACTCTGGAAACACCATATATTTT. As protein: CASSESSPYSGNTIYF.

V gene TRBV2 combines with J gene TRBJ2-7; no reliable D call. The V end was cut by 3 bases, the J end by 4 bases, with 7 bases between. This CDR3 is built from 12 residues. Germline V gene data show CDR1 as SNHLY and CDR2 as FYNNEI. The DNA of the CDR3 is TGTGCCAGCAGTGACATAGGTTACGAGCAGTACTTC. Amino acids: CASSDIGYEQYF. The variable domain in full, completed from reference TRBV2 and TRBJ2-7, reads EPEVTQTPSHQVTQMGQEVILRCVPISNHLYFYWYRQILGQKVEFLVSFYNNEISEKSEIFDDQFSVERPDGSNFTLKIRSTKLEDSAMYFCASSDIGYEQYFGPGTRLTVT.

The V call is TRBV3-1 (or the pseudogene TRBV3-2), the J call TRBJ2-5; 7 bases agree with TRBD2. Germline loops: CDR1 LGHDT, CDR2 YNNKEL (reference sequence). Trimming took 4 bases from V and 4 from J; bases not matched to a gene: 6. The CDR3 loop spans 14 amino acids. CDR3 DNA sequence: TGTGCCAGCAGCCCATTACTAGCGTCAGAGACCCAGTACTTC. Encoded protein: CASSPLLASETQYF.

DNA of the CDR3: TGTGCCAGCAGTTTATTTTCCCCGAAGATCAATCAGCCCCAGCATTTT. Translated: CASSLFSPKINQPQHF. V usage is TRBV27 and J usage is TRBJ1-5; D uncertain. Trimming stripped 1 base from V and 3 bases from J, with 13 bases between. This CDR3 comprises 16 residues. Germline V gene data show CDR1 as MNHEY and CDR2 as SMNVEV (reference sequence).

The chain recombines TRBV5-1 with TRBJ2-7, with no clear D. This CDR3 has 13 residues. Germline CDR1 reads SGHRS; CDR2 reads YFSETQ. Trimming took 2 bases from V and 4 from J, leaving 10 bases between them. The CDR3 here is CASSLREAYEQYF. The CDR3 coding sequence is TGCGCCAGCAGCTTACGCGAAGCTTACGAGCAGTACTTC.

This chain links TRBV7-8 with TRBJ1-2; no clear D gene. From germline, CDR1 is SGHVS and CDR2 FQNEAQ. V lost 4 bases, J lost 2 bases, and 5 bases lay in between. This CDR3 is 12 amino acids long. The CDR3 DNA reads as TGTGCCAGCAGCTCCCCGAACTATGGCTACACCTTC. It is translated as CASSSPNYGYTF.

This CDR3 reads CASSQEIQAGTRGNTIYF. CDR3 DNA: TGCGCCAGCAGCCAAGAAATACAGGCAGGGACCCGAGGAAACACCATATATTTT. The J gene is TRBJ1-3, the V gene TRBV4-1; a weak D match, TRBD1 (5 bases). The CDR3 totals 18 residues. Germline V CDR1 and CDR2: MGHRA, YSYEKL. The ends were cut back, 0 bases at V and 4 bases at J, with 19 bases in the middle.

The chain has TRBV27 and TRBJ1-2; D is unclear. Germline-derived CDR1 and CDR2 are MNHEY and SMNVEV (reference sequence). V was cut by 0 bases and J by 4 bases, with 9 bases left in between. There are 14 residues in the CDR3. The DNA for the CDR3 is TGTGCCAGCAGTTTATCCCCAGAAACCTATGGCTACACCTTC. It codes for CASSLSPETYGYTF.

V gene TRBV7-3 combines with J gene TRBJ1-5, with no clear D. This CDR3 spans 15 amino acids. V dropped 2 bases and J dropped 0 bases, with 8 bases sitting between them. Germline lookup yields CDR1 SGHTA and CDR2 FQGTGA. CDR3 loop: CASSLSGDSNQPQHF. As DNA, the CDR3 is TGTGCCAGCAGCTTATCAGGCGATAGCAATCAGCCCCAGCATTTT.

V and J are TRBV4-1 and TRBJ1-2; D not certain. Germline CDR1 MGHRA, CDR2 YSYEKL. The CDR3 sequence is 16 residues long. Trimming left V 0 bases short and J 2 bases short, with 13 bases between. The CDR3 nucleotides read TGCGCCAGCAGCCAAGATCAGTGGGAGGAGAACTATGGCTACACCTTC. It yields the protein CASSQDQWEENYGYTF.

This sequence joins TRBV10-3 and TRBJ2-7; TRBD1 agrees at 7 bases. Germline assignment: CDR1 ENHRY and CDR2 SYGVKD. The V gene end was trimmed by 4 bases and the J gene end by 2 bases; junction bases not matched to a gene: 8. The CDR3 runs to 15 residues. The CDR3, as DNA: TGTGCCATCAGTGCGCCTTCAGGGGGTACCTACGAGCAGTACTTC. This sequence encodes CAISAPSGGTYEQYF.

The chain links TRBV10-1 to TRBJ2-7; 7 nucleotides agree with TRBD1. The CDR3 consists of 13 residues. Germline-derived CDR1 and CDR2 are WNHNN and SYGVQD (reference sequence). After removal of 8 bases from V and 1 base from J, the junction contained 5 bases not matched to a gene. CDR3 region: CASSRTGSYEQYF. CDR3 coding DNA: TGCGCCAGCTCCAGGACAGGTTCCTACGAGCAGTACTTC.

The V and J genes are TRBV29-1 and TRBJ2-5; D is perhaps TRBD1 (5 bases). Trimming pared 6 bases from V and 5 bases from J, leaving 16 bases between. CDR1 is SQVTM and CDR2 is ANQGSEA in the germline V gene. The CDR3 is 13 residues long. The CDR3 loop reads CSVAGQGGETQYF. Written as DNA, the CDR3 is TGCAGCGTCGCCGGGCAGGGTGGGGAGACCCAGTACTTC.

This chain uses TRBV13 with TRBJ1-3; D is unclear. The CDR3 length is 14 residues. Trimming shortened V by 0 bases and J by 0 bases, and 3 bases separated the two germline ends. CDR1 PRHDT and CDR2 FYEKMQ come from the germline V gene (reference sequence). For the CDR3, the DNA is TGTGCCAGCAGCTTAGGGGTCTCTGGAAACACCATATATTTT. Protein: CASSLGVSGNTIYF.